Below, 25 T cell receptor beta chains from the same sample are listed, as sequenced in a study of T cells in Graves' hyperthyroidism and ophthalmopathy. RNA transcripts yielded amplified TCR beta CDR3 regions. TCR CDR3 underwent first-round RT-PCR with the HTBI primer set. TCRdb processed the multiplex PCR reads anew with MiXCR; each CDR3 protein has one entry. The sample records tens of thousands of distinct CDR3 sequences, around 40% being singletons. The sample comprised blood. The receptors were gathered from a woman in her 30s with Graves' hyperthyroidism.

A single count supports this clonotype. No conserved phenylalanine or tryptophan ends this CDR3, so it is likely a read error. V and J are TRBV18 and TRBJ2-2, with TRBD1 as a possible D gene (5 bases). V was cut by 8 bases and J by 1 base, with 14 bases left in between. This CDR3 has 15 residues. The germline gives CDR1 KGHSH, CDR2 LQKENI. CDR3 protein: CASQGAGVNTGELFL. The CDR3 bases are TGTGCCAGCCAAGGGGCAGGCGTGAACACCGGGGAGCTGTTTTTG.

The chain combines TRBV10-3 with TRBJ2-2, with TRBD1 as a possible D gene (6 bases). CDR3 size: 17 residues. V lost 6 bases and J 7 bases, leaving 24 bases between the germline ends. Germline V lookup: CDR1 ENHRY, CDR2 SYGVKD. CDR3 in amino acids: CAISVGARALGHGELFF. The DNA for the CDR3 is TGTGCCATCAGCGTGGGGGCCCGGGCCCTCGGTCACGGGGAGCTGTTTTTT.

In this sample, this clonotype is medium-sized. The chain is built from TRBV7-2 and TRBJ1-1, with TRBD1 matching over 9 bases. The CDR3 length is 15 residues. Germline-derived CDR1 and CDR2 are SGHTA and FQGNSA. V was clipped by 2 bases and J by 4 bases; unmatched bases: 5. CDR3 sequence reads: CASSLRTGASTEAFF. The CDR3 region has the DNA TGTGCCAGCAGCTTACGGACAGGGGCGAGCACTGAAGCTTTCTTT.

This clonotype was recorded once. A read error may explain this, as a much larger clone is one base away. V usage is TRBV27 and J usage is TRBJ1-1; the match to TRBD1 covers 9 bases. The germline gives CDR1 MNHEY, CDR2 SMNVEV (reference sequence). This CDR3 has 15 residues. The CDR3 loop is CAGSWTGVGNTEAFF. CDR3 coding DNA: TGTGCCGGCAGTTGGACAGGGGTTGGGAACACTGAAGCTTTCTTT.

The table lists this clonotype with many counts. This chain uses TRBV3-1 with TRBJ2-7; the D call may be TRBD1 or TRBD2 (6 bases each). CDR3 length: 14 residues. V lost 4 bases and J 5 bases, leaving 15 bases between the germline ends. Per germline, CDR1 LGHDT and CDR2 YNNKEL (reference sequence). The CDR3 sequence is CASSRGAASDEQYF. The CDR3 DNA reads as TGTGCCAGCAGCCGGGGGGCGGCGAGCGACGAGCAGTACTTC.

In this sample, this clonotype is medium-sized. The chain has TRBV19 and TRBJ2-1; 8 bases fit TRBD2. V lost 6 bases and J lost 7; bases outside the gene matches: 8. Germline CDR1 and CDR2: LNHDA and SQIVND (reference sequence). The CDR3 length is 14 residues. The CDR3 region has the DNA TGTGCCAGTAGAAGTAGCGGGACTTCAAATGAGCAGTTCTTC. Its translation: CASRSSGTSNEQFF.

This clonotype was counted many times. The gene calls are TRBV3-1 and TRBJ1-4; D is uncertain. This CDR3 region has 14 residues. V lost 4 bases and J 7 bases, leaving 13 bases between the germline ends. Germline CDR1 is LGHDT and CDR2 is YNNKEL (reference sequence). CDR3 DNA: TGTGCCAGCAGCCCCCGGTCGGACGCTGAAAAACTGTTTTTT. This sequence encodes CASSPRSDAEKLFF.

V and J are TRBV20-1 and TRBJ1-1, with 9 positions matching TRBD1. Germline V gene lookup returns CDR1 DFQATT and CDR2 SNEGSKA (reference sequence). V lost 0 bases, J lost 6 bases, and 8 bases stayed unmatched. The CDR3 covers 15 residues. CDR3 region: CSAREQGARLPEAFF. CDR3 sequence (DNA): TGCAGTGCTAGAGAACAGGGGGCGCGTTTGCCTGAAGCTTTCTTT.

This clonotype is categorized as medium-sized. V gene TRBV10-3 combines with J gene TRBJ2-7; the D gene could be TRBD1 or TRBD2 (5 bases each). The V gene's germline CDR1 is ENHRY and CDR2 SYGVKD. V gave up 4 bases and J gave up 4 bases, with 14 bases separating them. The CDR3 runs to 14 residues. DNA for the CDR3: TGTGCCATCAGTGGGGACCCGAGCGTTTACGAGCAGTACTTC. Protein: CAISGDPSVYEQYF.

This clonotype is categorized as medium-sized. This chain connects TRBV20-1 to TRBJ1-2; D is possibly TRBD1 (5 bases). CDR3 length: 14 amino acids. V was cut by 6 bases and J by 0 bases, with 14 bases left in between. CDR1 and CDR2 from the germline V gene are DFQATT and SNEGSKA (reference sequence). The CDR3 region is CSATRGHTNYGYTF. As DNA, the CDR3 is TGCAGTGCCACTAGGGGCCACACTAACTATGGCTACACCTTC.

This clonotype was seen repeatedly, ten times or more. The gene calls are TRBV5-6 and TRBJ1-1; TRBD1 is a possible D gene (5 bases). There are 15 residues in the CDR3. Trimming left V 3 bases short and J 6 bases short, with 18 bases between. Germline CDR1 reads SGHDT; CDR2 reads YYEEEE. CDR3 residues: CASSSGYRTRAEAFF. Here the CDR3 DNA reads TGTGCCAGCAGCTCGGGGTACAGGACCAGGGCTGAAGCTTTCTTT.

This clonotype was counted at least ten times. The rearrangement links TRBV6-5 to TRBJ1-5; no reliable D call. V gave up 6 bases and J gave up 0 bases, with 6 bases separating them. Germline V gene data show CDR1 as MNHEY and CDR2 as SVGAGI. This CDR3 contains 13 residues. The CDR3 DNA is TGTGCCAGCAGCCCCAGTAGCAATCAGCCCCAGCATTTT. It codes for CASSPSSNQPQHF.

This clonotype has a count of ten or more. The chain has TRBV5-6 and TRBJ2-7; a weak D match, TRBD1 (7 bases). Germline V gene sequence: CDR1 SGHDT, CDR2 YYEEEE. The CDR3 is 14 amino acids. Trimming cost V 3 bases and J 3 bases, with 13 bases left between them. For the CDR3, the DNA is TGTGCCAGCAGCTGGGGGGACAGCAACTACGAGCAGTACTTC. Residues: CASSWGDSNYEQYF.

This clonotype was detected ten times or more. The gene calls are TRBV20-1 and TRBJ1-2; no firm D call. The V gene's germline CDR1 is DFQATT and CDR2 SNEGSKA (reference sequence). With 3 bases removed from V and 7 bases from J, the gap between germline ends came to 27 bases. The CDR3 spans 17 residues. The CDR3 DNA follows: TGCAGTGCTAGGAACGGAGAAGCGTATGGGTTAGCGCGTGGCTACACCTTC. Protein: CSARNGEAYGLARGYTF.

By share, this clonotype counts as medium-sized (0.01 to 0.1%). The chain links TRBV7-3 to TRBJ2-1; 9 nucleotides match TRBD1. With 5 bases clipped from V and 9 bases from J, the junction kept 14 bases outside the gene matches. This CDR3 comprises 16 residues. Per germline, CDR1 SGHTA and CDR2 FQGTGA. The CDR3 is CASSPGGTGTLGEQFF. The CDR3 bases are TGTGCCAGCAGCCCAGGAGGGACAGGGACATTGGGTGAGCAGTTCTTC.

Concerning this clonotype itself: The CDR3 carries no conserved terminal phenylalanine or tryptophan, so it likely arises from a read error. The limits of the CDR3 on the DNA are not certain, so only TCRdb's listed CDR3 is given. The chain combines TRBV12-3 or TRBV12-4 with TRBJ2-1. The CDR3 length equals 10 residues, ends included. This CDR3 reads CASSLERSYT.

The V and J genes are TRBV15 and TRBJ2-6; D ambiguous. Germline V lookup: CDR1 LNHNV, CDR2 YYDKDF (reference sequence). The V end was cut by 3 bases, the J end by 1 base, with 10 bases between. The CDR3 totals 16 residues. CDR3 DNA sequence: TGTGCCACCAGCAGTCCACGGTTGTCTGGGGCCAACGTCCTGACTTTC. It yields the protein CATSSPRLSGANVLTF.

This chain connects TRBV7-2 to TRBJ2-1; 10 positions agree with TRBD2. V lost 3 bases, J lost 6 bases, and 5 bases stayed unmatched. The CDR3 has 15 residues. From germline, CDR1 is SGHTA and CDR2 FQGNSA. CDR3 DNA sequence: TGTGCCAGCAGCTTTTCCCAGCGGGGGGGCAATGAGCAGTTCTTC. Translation: CASSFSQRGGNEQFF.

This clonotype appeared many times. This may come from a read error, since a much larger clone is one base off. The chain has TRBV6-5 and TRBJ1-6; 7 bases match TRBD1. Germline CDR1 and CDR2: MNHEY and SVGAGI. The CDR3 covers 15 residues. The V and J ends lost 8 bases and 6 bases, in that order; junction bases with no gene match: 10. CDR3: CASGPSGTANSPLHF. Here the CDR3 DNA reads TGTGCCAGCGGCCCTTCGGGGACAGCTAATTCACCCCTCCACTTT.

This chain uses TRBV15 with TRBJ2-3; tentative D call: TRBD2 (6 bases). Germline V gene lookup returns CDR1 LNHNV and CDR2 YYDKDF (reference sequence). The V and J ends lost 4 bases and 0 bases respectively, with 8 bases between them. This CDR3 has 14 residues. For the CDR3, the DNA is TGTGCCACCAGCACCGGGACTAGCACAGATACGCAGTATTTT. The encoded protein is CATSTGTSTDTQYF.

This clonotype was picked up many times. The rearrangement joins TRBV5-4 to TRBJ2-2, with 12 bases matching TRBD2. There are 18 residues in the CDR3. In germline, CDR1 is SGHNT, CDR2 YYREEE (reference sequence). The J segment lost 8 bases and the V segment lost 1 base, leaving 12 bases of the junction unmatched. Here the CDR3 DNA reads TGTGCCAGCAGCTTGCCTCAAGGGCTAGCGGGAGGGAAAGGGGAGCTGTTTTTT. Translation: CASSLPQGLAGGKGELFF.

The V gene is TRBV10-2, the J gene TRBJ2-7; 11 nucleotides line up with TRBD2. With 4 bases clipped from V and 2 bases from J, the junction kept 7 bases outside the gene matches. Per the germline V gene, CDR1 is WSHSY and CDR2 is SAAADI. This CDR3 has 16 amino acids. Written as DNA, the CDR3 is TGCGCCAGCAGTGGGCATAGCGGGAGGGGGGCCTACGAGCAGTACTTC. This codes for CASSGHSGRGAYEQYF.

This sequence joins TRBV10-1 and TRBJ2-1; TRBD2 matches 11 bases. Germline CDR1 is WNHNN and CDR2 is SYGVQD (reference sequence). CDR3 length equals 14 residues. The V and J ends lost 10 bases and 5 bases, in that order; junction bases with no gene match: 7. The CDR3 DNA sequence: TGCGCCATCACCGGACTAGCGGGTCACAATGAGCAGTTCTTC. This translates into CAITGLAGHNEQFF.

This clonotype was counted at least ten times. The rearrangement uses TRBV5-1 and TRBJ1-2; possible D gene TRBD1, 5 bases. CDR1 is SGHRS and CDR2 is YFSETQ in the germline V gene. Trimming removed 4 bases at V and 0 bases at J, with 10 bases between. CDR3 length equals 14 residues. CDR3 sequence (DNA): TGCGCCAGCAGCCAAGACAGTACTAACTATGGCTACACCTTC. The encoded protein is CASSQDSTNYGYTF.

The V gene is TRBV3-1, the J gene TRBJ1-1; weak D call: TRBD1 (6 bases). There are 14 residues in the CDR3. Trimming left V 4 bases short and J 4 bases short, with 13 bases between. The V gene's germline CDR1 is LGHDT and CDR2 YNNKEL (reference sequence). The CDR3 loop is CASSPQGMGTEAFF. The CDR3 DNA reads as TGTGCCAGCAGCCCACAGGGAATGGGCACTGAAGCTTTCTTT.